This entry is about one T cell receptor (beta chain). One entry per CDR3 protein results from TCRdb running MiXCR on the RACE reads. The data show approximately 320,000 distinct CDR3 sequences, roughly 6% seen once. Indicated time point: pre-sensitization, week 0. Treatment denoted: therapeutic diphenylcyclopropenone sensitization with weekly scalp DPC. Non-pregnant alopecia patients aged 18 to 70, suitable for DPC therapy. These data belong to a study of human T cells and chemical hapten exposure. CDR1 is SGHTA and CDR2 is FQGNSA in the germline V gene. The CDR3 runs 17 residues. V trimming: 6 bases; J trimming: 7 bases; junction bases outside the gene matches: 14.

Sequenced material: whole blood, taken in connection with sensitization to the hapten diphenylcyclopropenone (DPC). The origin of this receptor is a woman aged 18-29 years with alopecia areata. Some clones in this sample may be carry-over from other donors' samples. V is TRBV7-2 and J is TRBJ2-2; 10 bases align to TRBD2. This CDR3 is CASSQALAGSRDGELFF. CDR3 nucleotides: TGTGCCAGCAGTCAGGCACTAGCGGGGTCCCGGGACGGGGAGCTGTTTTTT.